These T cell receptor beta chains were read from a single sample in a study of identical twins. TCRdb reprocessed the 5' RACE reads with MiXCR, giving one entry per CDR3 protein. The data show some 1,600,000 distinct CDR3 sequences, about 32% seen once. What was sequenced was cord blood. These receptors all come from a newborn girl in good health. CDR3s include the opening cysteine and the closing phenylalanine or tryptophan. The D gene is left open where the match is weak. Clone size appears in some rows only: once, few, many, or a class for an expanded clone.

J: TRBJ2-7
size: -
V: TRBV5-1
D: -
length: 14
CDR3: CASRTKWGIDEQYF
DNA: TGCGCCAGCAGGACAAAGTGGGGGATCGACGAGCAGTACTTC

J: TRBJ2-1
size: few
V: TRBV7-2
D: -
length: 16
CDR3: CASSLRSGLTYNEQFF
DNA: TGTGCCAGCAGCCTGAGGAGTGGGCTCACTTACAATGAGCAGTTCTTC

J: TRBJ1-2
size: -
V: TRBV2
D: TRBD1
length: 15
CDR3: CASITQGAQGGGYTF
DNA: TGTGCCAGCATCACACAGGGGGCGCAGGGCGGTGGCTACACCTTC

J: TRBJ2-7
size: -
V: TRBV10-3
D: -
length: 14
CDR3: CAISETQRTYEQYF
DNA: TGTGCCATCAGTGAGACTCAGAGAACCTACGAGCAGTACTTC

J: TRBJ2-1
size: few
V: TRBV6-5
D: TRBD2
length: 16
CDR3: CASSYSASGTYNEQFF
DNA: TGTGCCAGCAGTTACTCGGCTAGCGGCACCTACAATGAGCAGTTCTTC

J: TRBJ2-7
size: -
V: TRBV11-1
D: -
length: 13
CDR3: CASSLTPREEQYF
DNA: TGTGCCAGCAGCTTAACCCCTAGAGAAGAGCAGTACTTC

J: TRBJ2-3
size: -
V: TRBV5-1
D: -
length: 15
CDR3: CASISGLRSTDTQYF
DNA: TGCGCCAGCATCTCGGGACTCCGGAGCACAGATACGCAGTATTTT

J: TRBJ2-5
size: few
V: TRBV28
D: -
length: 18
CDR3: CASSFEGIQGGVEETQYF
DNA: TGTGCCAGCAGTTTCGAGGGGATCCAGGGGGGCGTAGAAGAGACCCAGTACTTC

J: TRBJ2-5
size: -
V: TRBV25-1
D: -
length: 17
CDR3: CASSESGPRGLQETQYF
DNA: TGTGCCAGCAGTGAATCCGGTCCCCGTGGTCTACAAGAGACCCAGTACTTC

J: TRBJ2-1
size: few
V: TRBV20-1
D: TRBD2
length: 13
CDR3: CSPGLAGNNEQFF
DNA: TGCAGTCCCGGACTAGCGGGCAACAATGAGCAGTTCTTC

J: TRBJ2-6
size: few
V: TRBV3-1
D: -
length: 19
CDR3: CASSQSSSVRGAGANVLTF
DNA: TGTGCCAGCAGCCAATCGTCCAGTGTTAGGGGGGCTGGGGCCAACGTCCTGACTTTC

J: TRBJ2-3
size: few
V: TRBV20-1
D: TRBD2
length: 11
CDR3: CSARGLAGQYF
DNA: TGCAGTGCTAGAGGACTAGCGGGGCAGTATTTT

J: TRBJ2-3
size: few
V: TRBV12-3/TRBV12-4
D: TRBD2
length: 16
CDR3: CASSSGLALSTDTQYF
DNA: TGTGCCAGCAGTTCCGGACTAGCGCTGAGCACAGATACGCAGTATTTT

J: TRBJ1-2
size: many
V: TRBV13
D: -
length: 13
CDR3: CASSPRTAYGYTF
DNA: TGTGCCAGCAGCCCGAGGACAGCTTATGGCTACACCTTC

J: TRBJ1-5
size: few
V: TRBV12-3/TRBV12-4
D: TRBD1
length: 13
CDR3: CASSQGADQPQHF
DNA: TGTGCCAGCAGTCAGGGGGCCGATCAGCCCCAGCATTTT

J: TRBJ1-5
size: once
V: TRBV20-1
D: -
length: 14
CDR3: CSARHPESNQPQHF
DNA: TGCAGTGCTAGGCACCCTGAGAGCAATCAGCCCCAGCATTTT

J: TRBJ2-7
size: -
V: TRBV4-1
D: TRBD1
length: 18
CDR3: CASSQDSFSRDRSYEQYF
DNA: TGCGCCAGCAGCCAAGATTCTTTCTCCCGGGACAGGTCCTACGAGCAGTACTTC